The present TCR beta chain was sequenced within a study of blood T cells in healthy people across ages. Study conclusions and caveats: Whereas aged donors had fewer naive CD4+ cells, long-lived donors had more of them and higher diversity. Older age went with lower TCR beta diversity per million T cells, in a roughly linear way.

The total RNA that was extracted per sample amounted to at least 5 micrograms. Trimming took 0 bases from V and 11 from J; bases not matched to a gene: 12. CDR1 and CDR2 (germline): SGDLS, YYNGEE. This CDR3 is 15 amino acids long. Only one count was recorded for this clonotype. The target antigen is unknown. Primers used in a second PCR of roughly 6 to 11 cycles were a sample-barcoded 5' primer and a J-beta primer mix. The template-switch adaptor, which had 12 random nucleotides, put a tag on each cDNA molecule. TCRdb redid the calling of the 5' RACE reads with MiXCR, one entry per CDR3 protein. The repertoire holds about 810,000 distinct CDR3 sequences, with 36% as singletons.

The receptor's source is a man younger than 35 in good health. V gene TRBV9 combines with J gene TRBJ2-5; TRBD2 aligns across 8 bases. The specimen sequenced was blood. CDR3 region: CASSVDSGGYNEQYF. The CDR3 region has the DNA TGTGCCAGCAGCGTAGACAGCGGGGGTTACAATGAGCAGTACTTC. Full variable domain (outside the CDR3, taken from reference TRBV9 and TRBJ2-5): DSGVTQTPKHLITATGQRVTLRCSPRSGDLSVYWYQQSLDQGLQFLIQYYNGEERAKGNILERFSAQQFPDLHSELNLSSLELGDSALYFCASSVDSGGYNEQYFGPGTRLLVL.